These T cell receptor beta chains were read from a single sample in a study of patients and donors after allogeneic stem cell transplantation. TCRdb re-derived calls from the RT-PCR reads in MiXCR, one entry per CDR3 protein. The sample consists of 150,000 to 250,000 distinct CDR3 sequences, less than 45% of them appearing once. Sequenced material: blood, either unsorted or a sorted T cell fraction (not recorded which). These receptor sequences come from a human donor who was either an allogeneic HSCT recipient or a stem cell or donor lymphocyte infusion donor (not recorded which). It is not recorded whose cells these are; they may come from a transplant donor. CDR3s include the opening cysteine and the closing phenylalanine or tryptophan. D genes are given only for firm matches. Expanded clones are given a class, and other clones once, few, many or no size at all.

TRBD2	.	TRBV14	TRBJ2-1	CASSPSPAGGDYNEQFF	TGTGCCAGCAGCCCATCCCCTGCGGGAGGGGACTACAATGAGCAGTTCTTC
.	few	TRBV10-3	TRBJ1-1	CAIRTALEEAFF	TGTGCCATCAGGACAGCTTTGGAAGAAGCTTTCTTT
.	.	TRBV29-1	TRBJ2-1	CSVEVQHISYNEQFF	TGCAGCGTGGAAGTACAGCACATCTCCTACAATGAGCAGTTCTTC
.	few	TRBV29-1	TRBJ1-2	CSVEGSATNYGYTF	TGTAGCGTTGAGGGGTCGGCTACTAACTATGGCTACACCTTC
.	few	TRBV4-3	TRBJ2-3	CASSQVSDTQYF	TGCGCCAGCAGCCAAGTATCAGATACGCAGTATTTT
.	few	TRBV11-1	TRBJ1-1	CASSFSAGGNTEAFF	TGTGCCAGCAGCTTCAGCGCAGGAGGGAACACTGAAGCTTTCTTT
.	once	TRBV7-2	TRBJ1-1	CASSLQPGEGTEAFF	TGTGCCAGCAGCTTACAGCCAGGGGAGGGCACTGAAGCTTTCTTT
.	.	TRBV2	TRBJ1-2	CASRWGTPPGYGYTF	TGTGCCAGCAGGTGGGGGACCCCTCCGGGCTATGGCTACACCTTC
.	.	TRBV12-3/TRBV12-4	TRBJ1-6	CASSLRDWGSSYNSPLHF	TGTGCCAGCAGTTTAAGGGACTGGGGCTCATCTTATAATTCACCCCTCCACTTT
TRBD2	.	TRBV29-1	TRBJ2-3	CSVGLAKDTQYF	TGCAGCGTTGGACTAGCTAAGGATACGCAGTATTTT
TRBD1	few	TRBV28	TRBJ1-3	CASSTRTGFSGNTIYF	TGTGCCAGCAGTACCCGGACAGGGTTCTCTGGAAACACCATATATTTT
.	few	TRBV7-9	TRBJ2-5	CASSLRTEGETQYF	TGTGCCAGCAGTCTTCGAACCGAAGGGGAGACCCAGTACTTC
.	few	TRBV13	TRBJ1-1	CASKDNTEAFF	TGTGCCAGCAAAGATAACACTGAAGCTTTCTTT
.	.	TRBV25-1	TRBJ2-5	CASSGQSRETQYF	TGTGCCAGCAGTGGCCAATCACGGGAGACCCAGTACTTC
TRBD2	few	TRBV3-1	TRBJ2-3	CASSRYTPGLANTDTQYF	TGTGCCAGCAGCCGCTATACTCCGGGACTAGCGAACACAGATACGCAGTATTTT
.	.	TRBV6-5	TRBJ1-4	CASRANGKLFF	TGTGCCAGCAGGGCGAATGGAAAACTGTTTTTT
TRBD2	.	TRBV5-1	TRBJ2-1	CASSFGLAGEAAEQFF	TGCGCCAGCAGCTTTGGACTAGCGGGAGAAGCAGCTGAGCAGTTCTTC
.	.	TRBV29-1	TRBJ1-2	CSVEDKWVNYGYTF	TGCAGCGTTGAAGATAAGTGGGTCAACTATGGCTACACCTTC
TRBD1	few	TRBV4-3	TRBJ1-6	CASSQGTGDDSPLHF	TGCGCCAGCAGCCAAGGGACAGGGGACGACTCACCCCTCCACTTT
.	.	TRBV3-1	TRBJ1-5	CASSQVGSGQPQHF	TGTGCCAGCAGCCAAGTGGGGAGCGGTCAGCCCCAGCATTTT
TRBD2	few	TRBV9	TRBJ2-1	CASSVALAGGGNEQFF	TGTGCCAGCAGCGTAGCACTAGCGGGAGGAGGAAATGAGCAGTTCTTC
.	few	TRBV12-3/TRBV12-4	TRBJ1-1	CASSVGSLNTEAFF	TGTGCCAGCAGTGTGGGAAGTTTGAACACTGAAGCTTTCTTT
.	few	TRBV27	TRBJ1-1	CASSPAGPNTEAFF	TGTGCCAGCAGTCCCGCCGGGCCGAACACTGAAGCTTTCTTT
TRBD1	few	TRBV12-3/TRBV12-4	TRBJ1-1	CASRTGENTEAFF	TGTGCCAGCAGGACAGGGGAGAACACTGAAGCTTTCTTT
.	once	TRBV20-1	TRBJ1-6	CSARMGERGSSYNSPLHF	TGCAGTGCCCGCATGGGGGAAAGGGGGAGCTCCTATAATTCACCCCTCCACTTT
TRBD1	.	TRBV7-6	TRBJ1-5	CASSWTGGNQPQHF	TGTGCCAGCAGCTGGACAGGGGGCAATCAGCCCCAGCATTTT
.	.	TRBV12-3/TRBV12-4	TRBJ1-6	CASSLGRSNSPLHF	TGTGCCAGCAGTTTGGGCAGAAGCAATTCACCCCTCCACTTT
.	few	TRBV6-1	TRBJ2-7	CASPAGNTADEQYF	TGTGCCAGCCCGGCGGGAAACACGGCGGACGAGCAGTACTTC
.	few	TRBV6-2/TRBV6-3	TRBJ1-2	CASSSAPTGYTF	TGTGCCAGCAGTTCAGCTCCGACTGGCTACACCTTC
TRBD2	few	TRBV28	TRBJ2-7	CASSLGASGSHEQYF	TGTGCCAGCAGTTTAGGGGCTAGCGGGAGTCACGAGCAGTACTTC
TRBD1	few	TRBV6-6	TRBJ1-1	CASTIQGRTEAFF	TGTGCCAGCACCATACAGGGGCGCACTGAAGCTTTCTTT
.	many	TRBV12-3/TRBV12-4	TRBJ1-1	CASSLSLNTEAFF	TGTGCCAGCAGTTTATCCCTGAACACTGAAGCTTTCTTT